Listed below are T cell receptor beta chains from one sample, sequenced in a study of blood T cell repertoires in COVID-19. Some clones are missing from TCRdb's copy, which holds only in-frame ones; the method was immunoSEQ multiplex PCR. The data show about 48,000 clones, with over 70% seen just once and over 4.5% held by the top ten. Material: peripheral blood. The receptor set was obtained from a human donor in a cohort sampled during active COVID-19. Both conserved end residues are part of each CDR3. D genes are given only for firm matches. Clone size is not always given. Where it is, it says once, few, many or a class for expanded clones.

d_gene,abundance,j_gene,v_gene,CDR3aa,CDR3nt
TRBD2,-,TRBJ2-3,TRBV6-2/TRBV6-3,CASSIAGGGDTQYF,TGTGCCAGCAGTATAGCGGGGGGAGGAGATACGCAGTATTTT
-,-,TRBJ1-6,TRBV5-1,CASSLGQYNSPLHF,TGCGCCAGCAGCTTGGGACAGTATAATTCACCCCTCCACTTT
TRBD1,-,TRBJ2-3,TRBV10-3,CAISDRGRLGTDTQYF,TGTGCCATCAGCGACAGGGGGCGTCTCGGGACAGATACGCAGTATTTT
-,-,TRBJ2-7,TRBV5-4,CASSFGGEYYEQYF,TGTGCCAGCAGCTTTGGCGGGGAGTACTACGAGCAGTACTTC
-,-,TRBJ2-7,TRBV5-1,CASSFGTYPYEQYF,TGCGCCAGCAGCTTCGGGACTTACCCCTACGAGCAGTACTTC
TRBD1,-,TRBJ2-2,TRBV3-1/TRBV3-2,CASSRAGGTGELFF,TGTGCCAGCAGCCGGGCAGGGGGCACCGGGGAGCTGTTTTTT
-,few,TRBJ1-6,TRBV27,CASRRIVSGFNSPLHF,TGTGCCAGCAGGAGGATAGTTTCGGGGTTTAATTCACCCCTCCACTTT
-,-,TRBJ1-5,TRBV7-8,CASSLAGGEPGQPQHF,TGTGCCAGCAGCTTAGCGGGGGGGGAACCCGGTCAGCCCCAGCATTTT
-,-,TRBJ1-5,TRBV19,CASSGKPFNQPQHF,TGTGCCAGTAGCGGGAAGCCTTTCAATCAGCCCCAGCATTTT
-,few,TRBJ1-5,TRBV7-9,CASSPGTLLGQPQHF,TGTGCCAGCAGCCCAGGTACGCTATTGGGTCAGCCCCAGCATTTT
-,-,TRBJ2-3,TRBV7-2,CASSFRAGYTDTQYF,TGTGCCAGCAGCTTTAGGGCGGGGTACACAGATACGCAGTATTTT
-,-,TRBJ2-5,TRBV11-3,CASSLNRKETQYF,TGTGCCAGCAGCTTAAACAGGAAAGAGACCCAGTACTTC